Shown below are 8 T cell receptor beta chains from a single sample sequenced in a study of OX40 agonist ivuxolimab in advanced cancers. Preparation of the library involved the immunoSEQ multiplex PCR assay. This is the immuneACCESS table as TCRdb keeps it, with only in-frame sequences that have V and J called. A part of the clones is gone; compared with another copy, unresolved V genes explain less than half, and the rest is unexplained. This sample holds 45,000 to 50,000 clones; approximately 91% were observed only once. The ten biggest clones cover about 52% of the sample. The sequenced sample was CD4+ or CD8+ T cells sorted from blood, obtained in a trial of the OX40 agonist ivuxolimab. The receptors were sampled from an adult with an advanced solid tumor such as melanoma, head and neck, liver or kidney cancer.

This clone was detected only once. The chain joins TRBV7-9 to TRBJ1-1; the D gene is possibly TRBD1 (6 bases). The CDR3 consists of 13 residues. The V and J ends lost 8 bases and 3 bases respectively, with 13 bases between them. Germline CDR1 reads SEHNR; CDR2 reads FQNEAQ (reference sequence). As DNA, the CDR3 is TGTGCCAGCTCGGCAGGGGTGCACACTGAAGCTTTCTTT. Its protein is CASSAGVHTEAFF.

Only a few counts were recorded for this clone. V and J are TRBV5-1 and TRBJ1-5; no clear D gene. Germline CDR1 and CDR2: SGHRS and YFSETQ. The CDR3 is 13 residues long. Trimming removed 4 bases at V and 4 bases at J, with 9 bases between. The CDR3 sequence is CASSPERNQPQHF. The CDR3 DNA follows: TGCGCCAGCAGCCCGGAGCGGAATCAGCCCCAGCATTTT. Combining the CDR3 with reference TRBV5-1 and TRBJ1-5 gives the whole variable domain KAGVTQTPRYLIKTRGQQVTLSCSPISGHRSVSWYQQTPGQGLQFLFEYFSETQRNKGNFPGRFSGRQFSNSRSEMNVSTLELGDSALYLCASSPERNQPQHFGDGTRLSIL.

The CDR3 DNA reads TGCGCCAGCAGCCCGGGAAGACTAGCGGGAGAGAGCTCCTACAATGAGCAGTTCTTC. It yields the protein CASSPGRLAGESSYNEQFF. This chain links TRBV4-1 with TRBJ2-1; 12 bases are shared with TRBD2. The CDR3 loop spans 19 amino acids. Germline CDR1 MGHRA, CDR2 YSYEKL. V was clipped by 4 bases and J by 0 bases; unmatched bases: 10.

CDR3 DNA sequence: TGCGCCAGCAGTGACGAGGGAGGGGCCTACGAGCAGTACTTC. Translation gives CASSDEGGAYEQYF. This chain joins TRBV10-2 and TRBJ2-7; 7 bases are a match to TRBD2. Germline V gene lookup returns CDR1 WSHSY and CDR2 SAAADI. V lost 3 bases, J lost 2 bases, and 4 bases stayed unmatched. This CDR3 spans 14 amino acids.

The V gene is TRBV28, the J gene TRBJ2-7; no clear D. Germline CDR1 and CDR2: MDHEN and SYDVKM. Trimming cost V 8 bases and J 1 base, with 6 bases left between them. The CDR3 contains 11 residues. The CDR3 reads CASGVSYEQYF. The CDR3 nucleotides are TGTGCCAGCGGCGTATCCTACGAGCAGTACTTC.

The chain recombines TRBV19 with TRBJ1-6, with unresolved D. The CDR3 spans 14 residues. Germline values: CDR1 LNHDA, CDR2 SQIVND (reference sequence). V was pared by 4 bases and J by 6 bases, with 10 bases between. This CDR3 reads CASSRLTGNSPLHF. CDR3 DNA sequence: TGTGCCAGTAGTAGGCTCACGGGTAATTCACCCCTCCACTTT.

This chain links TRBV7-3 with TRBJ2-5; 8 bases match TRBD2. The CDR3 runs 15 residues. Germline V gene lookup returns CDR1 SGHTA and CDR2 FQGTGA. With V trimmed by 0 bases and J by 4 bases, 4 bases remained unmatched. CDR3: CASSLTSGNPETQYF. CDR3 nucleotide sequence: TGTGCCAGCAGCTTAACTAGCGGGAACCCAGAGACCCAGTACTTC.

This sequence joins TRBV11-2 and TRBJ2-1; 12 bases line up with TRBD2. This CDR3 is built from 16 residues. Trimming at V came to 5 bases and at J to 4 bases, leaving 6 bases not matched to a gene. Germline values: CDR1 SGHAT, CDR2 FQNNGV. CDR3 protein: CASSTRLAGVYNEQFF. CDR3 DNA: TGTGCCAGCAGCACCCGACTAGCGGGAGTATACAATGAGCAGTTCTTC.